This TCR beta chain comes out of a study of cytomegalovirus exposure and HLA in healthy donors. Study results and caveats: Some TCR beta chains (roughly 160 of them) were listed as cytomegalovirus-associated. When presence/absence was analysed, sequencing depth was taken to be roughly uniform across donors. Another analysis was done later, and it associated approximately 17,000 TCR beta sequences with HLA alleles at 0.05 false discovery rate. Reports indicate that TCR beta sequences accurately predicted the HLA-A and HLA-B alleles of most subjects.

PCR amplification relied on 60 Vbeta primers (plus 13 Jbeta primers). Assay: immunoSEQ multiplex PCR; the TCRdb copy retains only in-frame clones and omits some. The table shows almost 200,000 clones, with around 85% occurring only once. To note about this clone: Its antigen is not known.

After removal of 3 bases from V and 2 bases from J, the junction contained 11 bases not matched to a gene. This CDR3 has 20 residues. The germline V gene has CDR1 LGHNA and CDR2 YNFKEQ. Sequencing was done on a sample of PBMCs. The receptor comes from a woman in her fifties or sixties in good health and CMV-seronegative. The chain is built from TRBV4-2 and TRBJ2-6; 12 bases map to TRBD1. The CDR3 DNA follows: TGTGCCAGCAGCCATCCACCGGGACAGGGGGCGCAGGCTGGGGCCAACGTCCTGACTTTC. Its translation is CASSHPPGQGAQAGANVLTF.